The rows below give T cell receptor beta chains drawn from one sample of a study of OX40 agonist ivuxolimab in advanced cancers. Produced via immunoSEQ multiplex PCR; TCRdb's table is partial and in-frame only. The sample comprises some 46,000 clones, roughly 90% of which are singletons, and roughly 10% rests with the top ten. The material sequenced was CD4+ or CD8+ T cells sorted from blood, taken in a trial of the OX40 agonist ivuxolimab. The receptors shown here come from an adult with an advanced solid tumor such as melanoma, head and neck, liver or kidney cancer. CDR3s include the opening cysteine and the closing phenylalanine or tryptophan. A D gene is named only where the DNA matches it firmly. Size is omitted from some rows. Given values are once, few, many or a class for expanded clones.

CDR3nt | CDR3aa | j_gene | abundance | v_gene | d_gene
TGTGCCATCCAGGGGGGCTTAGGCACTGAAGCTTTCTTT | CAIQGGLGTEAFF | TRBJ1-1 | - | TRBV7-6 | TRBD1
TGTGCCAGCAGTCCCGGGACTGGGATGAACACTGAAGCTTTCTTT | CASSPGTGMNTEAFF | TRBJ1-1 | - | TRBV6-5 | -
TGTGCCAGCAGCTTAGGGACAGGGTTGAGCAATCAGCCCCAGCATTTT | CASSLGTGLSNQPQHF | TRBJ1-5 | - | TRBV11-2 | TRBD1
TGTGCCAGCAGCTCCTTCCAAAAGACAGGGGAGGATGGCTACACCTTC | CASSSFQKTGEDGYTF | TRBJ1-2 | - | TRBV11-2 | TRBD1
TGTGCCAGCAGTTACTCGATTGGCACTGAAGCTTTCTTT | CASSYSIGTEAFF | TRBJ1-1 | once | TRBV6-5 | -
TGTGCCAGCAGTCCACAATTAGAAAGGGTTGGCTACACCTTC | CASSPQLERVGYTF | TRBJ1-2 | - | TRBV27 | -
TGTGCCAGCAGCCAAGGTGACAGGAACTACGAGCAGTACTTC | CASSQGDRNYEQYF | TRBJ2-7 | - | TRBV5-4 | -
TGTGCCAGCGATCCGGGGCAGGGGATGGCAGATACGCAGTATTTT | CASDPGQGMADTQYF | TRBJ2-3 | - | TRBV5-6 | -
TGTGCCAGCAGCGCAGCCGTCAATGAGGAAAAACTGTTTTTT | CASSAAVNEEKLFF | TRBJ1-4 | - | TRBV9 | -
TGTGCCAGCAGCTTAGCGGGGGAGTACACTGAAGCTTTCTTT | CASSLAGEYTEAFF | TRBJ1-1 | - | TRBV7-2 | -
TGTGCCAGTTTCAGACAGGGTCCCTACGAGCAGTACTTC | CASFRQGPYEQYF | TRBJ2-7 | - | TRBV2 | TRBD1
TGTGCTAGTGGTTTGTGGATTCGGGAAGTGGATGAAAAACTGTTTTTT | CASGLWIREVDEKLFF | TRBJ1-4 | - | TRBV12-5 | -
TGTGCCAGCAGCTATAGTCTGGTAGGCGAAAACATTCAGTACTTC | CASSYSLVGENIQYF | TRBJ2-4 | - | TRBV4-2 | -
TGTGCCAGCAGCTCCAGGGAGGGAAAGGCTGAAGCTTTCTTT | CASSSREGKAEAFF | TRBJ1-1 | - | TRBV7-6 | -
TGCGCCAGCGGAATCACAGGGGGAAATAGCTATGGCTACACCTTC | CASGITGGNSYGYTF | TRBJ1-2 | - | TRBV4-1 | TRBD1
TGTGCCAGCAGCTTGGACACCTACGAGCAGTACTTC | CASSLDTYEQYF | TRBJ2-7 | - | TRBV5-6 | -
TGTGCCAGCAGCAGAGCAGGGTGGGATGAAAAACTGTTTTTT | CASSRAGWDEKLFF | TRBJ1-4 | - | TRBV5-8 | -
TGTGCCAGCAGCCTGGGGGGCGACTTCTACGAGCAGTACTTC | CASSLGGDFYEQYF | TRBJ2-7 | - | TRBV5-6 | -
TGTGCCAGTATGTTGGCCCCAGGAGTTTATAGCAATCAGCCCCAGCATTTT | CASMLAPGVYSNQPQHF | TRBJ1-5 | - | TRBV19 | -
TGTGCCAGCAGTCCGACTGAAGCTTTCTTT | CASSPTEAFF | TRBJ1-1 | - | TRBV2 | -
TGCGCCAGCAGCCCTATAGACAGGGGAGGCACCGGGGAGCTGTTTTTT | CASSPIDRGGTGELFF | TRBJ2-2 | - | TRBV4-3 | TRBD1
TGTGCCAGCAGCCAATCCGAGCGAATACTTAGCTATGGCTACACCTTC | CASSQSERILSYGYTF | TRBJ1-2 | few | TRBV16 | -
TGCAGTGCTATTGACGAGGCCGAGCAGTACTTC | CSAIDEAEQYF | TRBJ2-7 | - | TRBV20-1 | -
TGCAGCGTCCGCCCGGGGGACAACCCTAACTATGGCTACACCTTC | CSVRPGDNPNYGYTF | TRBJ1-2 | - | TRBV29-1 | -
TGTGCCAGCAGTCCATGGGCAGATTCTAACTATGGCTACACCTTC | CASSPWADSNYGYTF | TRBJ1-2 | - | TRBV27 | -
TGTGCCAGCAGCGTACAGGGACAGGCCGGGGGTCAGCCCCAGCATTTT | CASSVQGQAGGQPQHF | TRBJ1-5 | - | TRBV7-8 | TRBD1
TGTGCCAGCAGCTTAACGTTGGCGGGGGAGCCAGATACGCAGTATTTT | CASSLTLAGEPDTQYF | TRBJ2-3 | - | TRBV7-8 | TRBD2
TGTGCCAGCAGCTCTCCCAGGGGGCCAGGTGGCCCTGGGGCCAACGTCCTGACTTTC | CASSSPRGPGGPGANVLTF | TRBJ2-6 | - | TRBV11-2 | TRBD1
TGCGCCAGCAGCCCCCGACTAGATAACGAGCAGTACTTC | CASSPRLDNEQYF | TRBJ2-7 | - | TRBV4-1 | -
TGTGCCAGCGGACAGGGGGAACTCGAGCAGTACTTC | CASGQGELEQYF | TRBJ2-7 | - | TRBV6-5 | TRBD1
TGTGCCAGCAGCCCTCAGAGTTGGGGGGCGGCAGATACGCAGTATTTT | CASSPQSWGAADTQYF | TRBJ2-3 | - | TRBV9 | -
TGTGCCAGCAGCCCGGGTAATCAGCCCCAGCATTTT | CASSPGNQPQHF | TRBJ1-5 | - | TRBV7-9 | -
TGTGCCAGCATCACAGGGTGGGAGTACCAAGAGACCCAGTACTTC | CASITGWEYQETQYF | TRBJ2-5 | - | TRBV5-5 | -
TGCGCCAGCAGTGGAAAAGAGACCCAGTACTTC | CASSGKETQYF | TRBJ2-5 | - | TRBV10-1 | -
TGTGCCTGGTCGATCAGTCCCTACACTGAAGCTTTCTTT | CAWSISPYTEAFF | TRBJ1-1 | - | TRBV30 | -
TGTGCCGGCTGGGCTGTGGGGTCCTACAATGAGCAGTTCTTC | CAGWAVGSYNEQFF | TRBJ2-1 | - | TRBV30 | -
TGCGCCAGCAGCCAAGGGGGCCGGAGCAATCAGCCCCAGCATTTT | CASSQGGRSNQPQHF | TRBJ1-5 | - | TRBV4-3 | -
TGTGCCAGCAGCCCCCTTCCGGACTCGGACGACACCTTC | CASSPLPDSDDTF | TRBJ1-2 | - | TRBV28 | -
TGCGCCAGCAGCCAAGCCAGGGTTACCGGGGAGCTGTTTTTT | CASSQARVTGELFF | TRBJ2-2 | - | TRBV4-3 | -
TGTGCCAGCAGTCCGACTATTGACGGATCCTACGAGCAGTACTTC | CASSPTIDGSYEQYF | TRBJ2-7 | - | TRBV6-5 | -
TGTGCCAGCAGTGAGGCTAGCGGGGACTTCGATACGCAGTATTTT | CASSEASGDFDTQYF | TRBJ2-3 | - | TRBV6-1 | TRBD2